These 25 T cell receptor beta chains originate from one sample sequenced in a study of PD-1 blockade in classical Hodgkin lymphoma (dated by TCRdb to the early 2020s). The library relied on the immunoSEQ multiplex PCR assay. Not all clones reach the TCRdb copy of this immuneACCESS table, which keeps in-frame sequences only. Checked studies attribute under half of the gap to unresolved V genes and leave the rest unexplained. Across this sample there are some 100,000 clones, with about nine tenths seen only once. 2.8% of the sample belongs to the ten largest clones. The sample's time point label, in plain terms: cycle 1 day 1 (C1D1), immediately before nivolumab initiation. Every trial patient had relapsed following autologous stem cell transplantation, and prior brentuximab vedotin exposure was what differed among cohorts A, B and C. The sample here was peripheral blood mononuclear cells (PBMCs), taken at baseline. The receptors were gathered from a human donor with classical Hodgkin lymphoma.

The chain recombines TRBV12-1 with TRBJ2-5; TRBD2, the table's D call, was not compared with the DNA. TRBV12-1 has pseudogene status. There are 16 residues in the CDR3. This CDR3 is CASSVRGTLFQETQYF. CDR3 in DNA: TGTGCCAGCAGCGTGCGGGGGACACTCTTCCAAGAGACCCAGTACTTC.

This CDR3 reads CASSLRLAGGSNEQFF. The CDR3 region has the DNA TGTGCCAGCAGTCTGAGACTAGCGGGAGGTTCAAATGAGCAGTTCTTC. The chain joins TRBV27 to TRBJ2-1; 13 bases align to TRBD2. J gave up 7 bases and V 5 bases, and 8 bases lay outside the gene matches. The CDR3 is 16 amino acids. Germline CDR1 is MNHEY and CDR2 is SMNVEV (reference sequence).

The rearrangement uses TRBV19 and TRBJ2-5, with a tentative D call TRBD1 (6 bases). The V end lost 5 bases, the J end lost 3 bases, and 22 bases lay between the germline ends. There are 17 residues in the CDR3. CDR1 is LNHDA, CDR2 SQIVND, per germline (reference sequence). The CDR3 nucleotides read TGTGCCAGTAGTGGTTTCAGGACAGACGACTCCAAAGAGACCCAGTACTTC. Residues: CASSGFRTDDSKETQYF.

The chain carries TRBV7-9 and TRBJ2-5; 8 nucleotides align to TRBD1. Trimming cost V 1 base and J 3 bases; bases outside gene matches: 4. CDR1 is SEHNR and CDR2 is FQNEAQ in the germline V gene (reference sequence). The CDR3 extends over 15 amino acids. The CDR3 nucleotides read TGTGCCAGCAGCTTAGGACTACAGGGGGAAGAGACCCAGTACTTC. Its protein is CASSLGLQGEETQYF.

The chain couples TRBV2 to TRBJ1-2, with 8 bases identical to TRBD1. CDR1 is SNHLY and CDR2 is FYNNEI in the germline V gene. V was pared by 2 bases and J by 4 bases, with 6 bases of the junction left unmatched. The CDR3 sequence is 15 residues long. The CDR3 loop reads CASSEFVGQAYGYTF. CDR3 nucleotide sequence: TGTGCCAGCAGTGAATTTGTGGGACAGGCCTATGGCTACACCTTC.

This chain links TRBV2 with TRBJ1-1; 8 bases line up with TRBD1. The ends lost 5 bases at V and 0 bases at J; junction bases unmatched: 2. The CDR3 consists of 14 residues. Germline V gives CDR1 SNHLY, CDR2 FYNNEI. Written as DNA, the CDR3 is TGTGCCAGCAGTAGGGACAGGATGAACACTGAAGCTTTCTTT. This sequence encodes CASSRDRMNTEAFF.

The chain joins TRBV7-8 to TRBJ1-1; 10 nucleotides agree with TRBD1. V was clipped by 7 bases and J by 6 bases; unmatched bases: 11. This CDR3 contains 15 residues. Germline V lookup: CDR1 SGHVS, CDR2 FQNEAQ. CDR3 nucleotide sequence: TGTGCCAGCACCCAACCCGGGACAGGGGTCCCTGAAGCTTTCTTT. Its protein is CASTQPGTGVPEAFF.

The chain carries TRBV7-9 and TRBJ2-5; 9 nucleotides agree with TRBD1. V gave up 2 bases and J gave up 3 bases; unmatched junction bases: 7. The CDR3 consists of 16 residues. The germline V gene encodes CDR1 SEHNR and CDR2 FQNEAQ (reference sequence). The chain's CDR3 is CASSLPPGQGEETQYF. The CDR3 region has the DNA TGTGCCAGCAGCTTACCGCCGGGACAGGGTGAAGAGACCCAGTACTTC.

The chain carries TRBV4-1 and TRBJ1-2; D not certain. Germline V lookup: CDR1 MGHRA, CDR2 YSYEKL. This CDR3 has 13 amino acids. Between the trimmed V and J ends, which lost 0 bases and 8 bases, there was a span of 10 bases. CDR3: CASSQDRRSGYTF. DNA of the CDR3: TGCGCCAGCAGCCAAGATCGAAGGTCGGGCTACACCTTC.

CDR3 residues: CASSLGWVHTF. The CDR3 DNA follows: TGTGCCAGCAGTTTGGGGTGGGTTCACACCTTC. This sequence joins TRBV28 and TRBJ1-2; D call uncertain. The V gene lost 3 bases and the J gene lost 12 bases, with 11 bases spanning the gap. Germline loops: CDR1 MDHEN, CDR2 SYDVKM. The CDR3 has 11 amino acids.

The chain couples TRBV6-5 to TRBJ1-1; D call uncertain. CDR3 length: 11 residues. V was pared by 7 bases and J by 5 bases, with 8 bases between. Germline V CDR1 and CDR2: MNHEY, SVGAGI. CDR3 residues: CASKGFTEAFF. CDR3 coding DNA: TGTGCCAGCAAAGGGTTTACTGAAGCTTTCTTT.

This chain links TRBV4-1 with TRBJ1-4; 8 bases agree with TRBD1. Germline V gene sequence: CDR1 MGHRA, CDR2 YSYEKL. After removal of 2 bases from V and 5 bases from J, the junction contained 13 bases not matched to a gene. The CDR3 runs 18 residues. In nucleotides, the CDR3 is TGCGCCAGCAGCCAACGAATCAAAACACAGGGGGAAAATGAAAAACTGTTTTTT. As protein: CASSQRIKTQGENEKLFF.

This clone was seen just once. The chain couples TRBV11-1 to TRBJ1-4; D is unresolved. From germline, CDR1 is SGHAT and CDR2 FQDESV (reference sequence). The CDR3 extends over 14 amino acids. Trimming left V 6 bases short and J 5 bases short, with 13 bases between. The CDR3 coding sequence is TGTGCCAGCAGTGCCCTCGGCGGGAATGAAAAACTGTTTTTT. It specifies CASSALGGNEKLFF.

The V gene is TRBV28, the J gene TRBJ1-2, with D tentatively TRBD1 (5 bases). Trimming left V 6 bases short and J 4 bases short, with 18 bases between. The CDR3 has 15 amino acids. Germline CDR1 and CDR2: MDHEN and SYDVKM. This CDR3 is CASSIPLGAGYGYTF. The CDR3 nucleotides are TGTGCCAGCAGCATCCCCCTAGGGGCGGGCTATGGCTACACCTTC.

The gene calls are TRBV6-5 and TRBJ2-1; D gene unclear. The germline V gene encodes CDR1 MNHEY and CDR2 SVGAGI. This CDR3 region has 13 residues. V lost 5 bases and J 10 bases, leaving 15 bases between the germline ends. DNA for the CDR3: TGTGCCAGCAGTCCTGTGACCCTCCACGAGCAGTTCTTC. Amino acid sequence: CASSPVTLHEQFF.

The chain couples TRBV7-3 to TRBJ1-2, with a tentative D call TRBD1 (5 bases). Looked up from germline, CDR1 is SGHTA and CDR2 is FQGTGA. The CDR3 totals 14 residues. Trimming left V 0 bases short and J 7 bases short, with 12 bases between. In DNA form, the CDR3 reads TGTGCCAGCAGCTTAACGGGCCAGGGCAGTGGCTACACCTTC. This sequence encodes CASSLTGQGSGYTF. Complete variable domain (other parts from reference TRBV7-3 and TRBJ1-2): GAGVSQTPSNKVTEKGKYVELRCDPISGHTALYWYRQSLGQGPEFLIYFQGTGAADDSGLPNDRFFAVRPEGSVSTLKIQRTERGDSAVYLCASSLTGQGSGYTFGSGTRLTVV.

The V and J genes are TRBV6-1 and TRBJ2-7, with D possibly matching TRBD2 (5 bases). The germline V gene has CDR1 MNHNS and CDR2 SASEGT. This CDR3 contains 13 residues. V shed 6 bases and J shed 4 bases, with 13 bases lying between them. CDR3 in DNA: TGTGCCAGCAGCCGGACTGGTTCATACGAGCAGTACTTC. Protein sequence: CASSRTGSYEQYF.

This clone has just one count. The CDR3 DNA follows: TGTGCCAGCCGCGAAGAGTGGACAGGGGCAGGTCGAGAGACCCAGTACTTC. Translation: CASREEWTGAGRETQYF. This chain joins TRBV7-9 and TRBJ2-5, with 9 positions matching TRBD1. The CDR3 totals 17 residues. After removal of 8 bases from V and 4 bases from J, the junction contained 17 bases not matched to a gene. CDR1 is SEHNR, CDR2 FQNEAQ, per germline (reference sequence).

The CDR3 coding sequence is TGCGCCAGCAGCTCCCGACAGGGGGCACACTATGGCTACACCTTC. Encoded protein: CASSSRQGAHYGYTF. The rearrangement joins TRBV4-1 to TRBJ1-2; 10 nucleotides line up with TRBD1. Germline CDR1 MGHRA, CDR2 YSYEKL. The CDR3 is 15 amino acids. V shed 5 bases, J shed 3 bases, and the junction held 6 bases outside the gene matches.

The rearrangement links TRBV4-2 to TRBJ1-1, with D possibly matching TRBD1 (5 bases). V was pared by 0 bases and J by 0 bases, with 14 bases between. The CDR3 has 17 residues. CDR1 LGHNA and CDR2 YNFKEQ come from the germline V gene. CDR3: CASSQELTAYLNTEAFF. CDR3 DNA: TGTGCCAGCAGCCAAGAATTGACAGCCTACCTGAACACTGAAGCTTTCTTT.

This chain uses TRBV7-3 with TRBJ2-1; D possibly corresponds to TRBD2 (6 bases). Per germline, CDR1 SGHTA and CDR2 FQGTGA. Trimming took 2 bases from V and 4 from J, leaving 12 bases between them. The CDR3 is 15 amino acids. The CDR3 protein is CASSLVGGEYNEQFF. The CDR3 bases are TGTGCCAGCAGCTTAGTGGGCGGGGAATACAATGAGCAGTTCTTC.

This rearrangement joins TRBV29-1 to TRBJ1-4, with D possibly matching TRBD1 (6 bases). Trimming pared 2 bases from V and 6 bases from J, leaving 16 bases between. The CDR3 totals 15 residues. Germline loops: CDR1 SQVTM, CDR2 ANQGSEA. DNA of the CDR3: TGCAGCGTTGAAAGAGGGGGTTGGCTCCATGAAAAACTGTTTTTT. Amino acids: CSVERGGWLHEKLFF. The whole variable domain, filled in from reference TRBV29-1 and TRBJ1-4, reads SAVISQKPSRDICQRGTSLTIQCQVDSQVTMMFWYRQQPGQSLTLIATANQGSEATYESGFVIDKFPISRPNLTFSTLTVSNMSPEDSSIYLCSVERGGWLHEKLFFGSGTQLSVL.

CDR3 in DNA: TGCGCCAGCAGCTTGGCCGACGGTCGGAATGAGCAGTTCTTC. Its protein is CASSLADGRNEQFF. The chain links TRBV5-1 to TRBJ2-1, with D unresolved. CDR3 length: 14 amino acids. Germline V gene data show CDR1 as SGHRS and CDR2 as YFSETQ. V was cut by 0 bases and J by 7 bases, with 11 bases left in between. The variable domain in full, with the rest retrieved from reference TRBV5-1 and TRBJ2-1, is KAGVTQTPRYLIKTRGQQVTLSCSPISGHRSVSWYQQTPGQGLQFLFEYFSETQRNKGNFPGRFSGRQFSNSRSEMNVSTLELGDSALYLCASSLADGRNEQFFGPGTRLTVL.

The rearrangement links TRBV5-1 to TRBJ1-1, with D uncertain. Germline V lookup: CDR1 SGHRS, CDR2 YFSETQ. Trimming left V 1 base short and J 1 base short, with 8 bases between. CDR3 length equals 14 residues. CDR3 nucleotides: TGCGCCAGCAGCTTGAGGGATTGGAACACTGAAGCTTTCTTT. Translated: CASSLRDWNTEAFF.

This chain connects TRBV7-9 to TRBJ1-2; TRBD1 matches 7 bases. The ends lost 1 base at V and 7 bases at J; junction bases unmatched: 6. Germline CDR1 SEHNR, CDR2 FQNEAQ (reference sequence). This CDR3 spans 14 amino acids. The CDR3 is CASSLDGQASGYTF. CDR3 nucleotide sequence: TGTGCCAGCAGCTTAGATGGACAGGCCAGTGGCTACACCTTC.